This TCR beta chain was sequenced during a study of blood T cells in healthy people across ages. This clonotype was observed a handful of times. What it binds is unknown. Isolated PBMCs totaled at least 7 million in each sample. The authors ran a second PCR of roughly 7 to 11 cycles using a sample-barcoded 5' primer and a J-beta primer mix. Using its own MiXCR run on the 5' RACE reads, TCRdb lists one record per CDR3 protein. Among over 1,500,000 distinct CDR3 sequences, 49% were seen once, and the ten largest hold approximately 2.1%. Study-level results: Compared with aged donors, long-lived donors showed fewer expanded clones, suggesting selection. Considered underestimates were the diversity estimates obtained from one million T cells.

This CDR3 is 15 amino acids long. The germline V and J ends were trimmed by 0 bases and 11 bases, with 19 bases remaining between them. Germline CDR1 is LGHNA and CDR2 is YSLEER. The sequence came from a woman aged 40 to 50 in good health. Sequencing was carried out using blood. The rearrangement uses TRBV4-3 and TRBJ2-5; either TRBD1 or TRBD2 may supply D (5 bases each). This chain's CDR3 is CASSQEFAGREEQYF. CDR3 bases: TGCGCCAGCAGCCAAGAATTCGCAGGGAGAGAGGAGCAGTACTTC.